This T cell receptor beta chain derives from a study of identical twins. The table lists this clonotype with a few counts. TCRdb itself ran the 5' RACE reads through MiXCR, one entry per CDR3 protein. This repertoire shows about 240,000 distinct CDR3 sequences, 7% to 8.5% found once; its top ten account for over 5%. There are 15 residues in the CDR3. Trimming removed 7 bases at V and 3 bases at J, with 19 bases between. The germline CDR1 and CDR2 sequences are SGHVS and FNYEAQ. Another study also made use of these data, one on yellow fever vaccine responses in identical twins.

The clonotype comes from a woman between 18 and 29 years old in good health. V and J are TRBV7-6 and TRBJ2-7; TRBD2 might be the D (7 bases). Sequenced material: CD8+ T cells sorted from blood. CDR3 sequence reads: CASTQGSGTYYEQYF. The CDR3 nucleotides are TGTGCCAGCACCCAGGGGAGCGGGACTTACTACGAGCAGTACTTC.